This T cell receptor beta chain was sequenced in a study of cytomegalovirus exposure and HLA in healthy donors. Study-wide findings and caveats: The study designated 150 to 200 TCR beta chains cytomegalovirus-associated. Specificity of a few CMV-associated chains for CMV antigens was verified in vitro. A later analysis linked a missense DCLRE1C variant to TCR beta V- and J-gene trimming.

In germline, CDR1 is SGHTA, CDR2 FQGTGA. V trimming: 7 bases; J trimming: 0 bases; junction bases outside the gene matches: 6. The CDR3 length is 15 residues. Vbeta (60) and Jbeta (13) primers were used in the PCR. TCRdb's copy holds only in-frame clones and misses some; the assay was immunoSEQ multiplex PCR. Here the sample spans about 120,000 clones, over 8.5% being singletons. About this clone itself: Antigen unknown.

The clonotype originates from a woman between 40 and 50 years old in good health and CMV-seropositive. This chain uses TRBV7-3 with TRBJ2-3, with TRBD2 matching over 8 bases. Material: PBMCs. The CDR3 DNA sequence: TGTGCCAGCACTCCGGGGGGGCGGAGCACAGATACGCAGTATTTT. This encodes CASTPGGRSTDTQYF.